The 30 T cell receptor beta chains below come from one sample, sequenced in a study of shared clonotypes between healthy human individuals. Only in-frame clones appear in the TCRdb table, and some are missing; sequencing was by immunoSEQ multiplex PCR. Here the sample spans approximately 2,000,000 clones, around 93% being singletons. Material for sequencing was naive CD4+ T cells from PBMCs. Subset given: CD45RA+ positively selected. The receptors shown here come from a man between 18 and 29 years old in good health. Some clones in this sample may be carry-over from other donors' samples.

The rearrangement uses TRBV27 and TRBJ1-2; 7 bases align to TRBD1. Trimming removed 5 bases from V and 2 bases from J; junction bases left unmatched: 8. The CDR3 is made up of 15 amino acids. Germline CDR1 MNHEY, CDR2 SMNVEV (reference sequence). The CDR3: CASSPQGQINYGYTF. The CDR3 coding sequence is TGTGCCAGCAGTCCGCAGGGACAGATCAACTATGGCTACACCTTC.

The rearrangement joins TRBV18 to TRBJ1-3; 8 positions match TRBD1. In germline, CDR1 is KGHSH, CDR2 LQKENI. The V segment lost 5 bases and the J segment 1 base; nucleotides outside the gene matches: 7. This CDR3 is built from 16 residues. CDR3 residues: CASSLGQAPSGNTIYF. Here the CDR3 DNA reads TGTGCCAGCTCATTGGGACAGGCCCCTTCTGGAAACACCATATATTTT.

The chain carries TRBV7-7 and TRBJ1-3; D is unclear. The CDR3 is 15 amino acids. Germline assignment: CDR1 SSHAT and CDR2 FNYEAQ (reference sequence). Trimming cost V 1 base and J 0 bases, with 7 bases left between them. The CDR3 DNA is TGTGCCAGCAGCTTAGATGCCCGCTCTGGAAACACCATATATTTT. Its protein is CASSLDARSGNTIYF.

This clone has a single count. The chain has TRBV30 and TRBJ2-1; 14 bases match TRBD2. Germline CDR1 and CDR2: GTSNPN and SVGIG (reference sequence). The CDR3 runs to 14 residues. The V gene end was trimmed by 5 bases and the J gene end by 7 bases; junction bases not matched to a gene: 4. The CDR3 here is CAWARTSGRNEQFF. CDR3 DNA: TGTGCCTGGGCCCGGACTAGCGGGAGGAATGAGCAGTTCTTC.

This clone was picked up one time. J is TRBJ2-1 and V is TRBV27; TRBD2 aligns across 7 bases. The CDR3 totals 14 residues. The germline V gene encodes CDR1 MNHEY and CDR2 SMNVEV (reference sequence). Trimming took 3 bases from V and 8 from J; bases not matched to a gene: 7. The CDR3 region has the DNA TGTGCCAGCAGTTTCCAGGGACTATTCCATGAGCAGTTCTTC. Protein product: CASSFQGLFHEQFF.

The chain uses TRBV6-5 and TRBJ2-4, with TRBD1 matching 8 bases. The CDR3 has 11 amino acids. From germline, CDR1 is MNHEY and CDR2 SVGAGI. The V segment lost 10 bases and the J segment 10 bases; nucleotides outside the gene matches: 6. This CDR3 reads CATSDRVIQYF. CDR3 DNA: TGTGCCACCTCGGACAGGGTTATTCAGTACTTC.

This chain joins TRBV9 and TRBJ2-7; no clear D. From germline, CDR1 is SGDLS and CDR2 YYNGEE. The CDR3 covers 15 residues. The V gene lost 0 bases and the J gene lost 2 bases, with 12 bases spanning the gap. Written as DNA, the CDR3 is TGTGCCAGCAGCGTAGGTGGCTTTCGAACCTACGAGCAGTACTTC. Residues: CASSVGGFRTYEQYF.

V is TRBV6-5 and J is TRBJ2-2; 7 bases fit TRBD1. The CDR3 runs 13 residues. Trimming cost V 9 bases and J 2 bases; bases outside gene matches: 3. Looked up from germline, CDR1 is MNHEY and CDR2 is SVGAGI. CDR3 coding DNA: TGTGCCAGTCGGGACAGAAACACCGGGGAGCTGTTTTTT. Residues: CASRDRNTGELFF.

The chain's CDR3 is CASSPSRGGEQYF. The CDR3 bases are TGTGCCAGTAGTCCCTCCCGGGGAGGCGAGCAGTACTTC. This sequence joins TRBV19 and TRBJ2-7; D might be TRBD2 (6 bases). Trimming cost V 5 bases and J 6 bases, with 14 bases left between them. This CDR3 has 13 residues. Germline CDR1 reads LNHDA; CDR2 reads SQIVND (reference sequence).

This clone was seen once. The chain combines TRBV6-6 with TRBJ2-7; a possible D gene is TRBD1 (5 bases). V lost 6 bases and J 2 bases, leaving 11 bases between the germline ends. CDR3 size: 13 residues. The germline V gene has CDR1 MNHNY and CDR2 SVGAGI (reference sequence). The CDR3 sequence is CASRLSRAYEQYF. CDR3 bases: TGTGCCAGCAGACTAAGCAGGGCCTACGAGCAGTACTTC.

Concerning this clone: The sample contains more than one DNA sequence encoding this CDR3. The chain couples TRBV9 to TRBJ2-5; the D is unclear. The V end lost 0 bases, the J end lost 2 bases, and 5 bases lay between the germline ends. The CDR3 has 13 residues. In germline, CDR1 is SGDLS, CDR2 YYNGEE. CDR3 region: CASSVGRQETQYF. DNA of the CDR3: TGTGCCAGCAGCGTAGGCCGGCAAGAGACCCAGTACTTC.

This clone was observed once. CDR3 DNA: TGTGCCACCAGCCCGAGGAGTAGGGGGGATACGCAGTATTTT. This sequence encodes CATSPRSRGDTQYF. The chain combines TRBV15 with TRBJ2-3; D may be TRBD1 (6 bases). Germline V gene lookup returns CDR1 LNHNV and CDR2 YYDKDF (reference sequence). Trimming took 5 bases from V and 6 from J, leaving 15 bases between them. This CDR3 region has 14 residues.

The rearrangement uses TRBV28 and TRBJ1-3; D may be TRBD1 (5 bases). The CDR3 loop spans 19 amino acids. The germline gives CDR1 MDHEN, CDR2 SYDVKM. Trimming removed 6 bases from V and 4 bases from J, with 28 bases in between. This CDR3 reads CASSSQPGDRRTRGNTIYF. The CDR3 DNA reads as TGTGCCAGCAGCTCCCAGCCGGGAGACAGACGAACGCGAGGAAACACCATATATTTT.

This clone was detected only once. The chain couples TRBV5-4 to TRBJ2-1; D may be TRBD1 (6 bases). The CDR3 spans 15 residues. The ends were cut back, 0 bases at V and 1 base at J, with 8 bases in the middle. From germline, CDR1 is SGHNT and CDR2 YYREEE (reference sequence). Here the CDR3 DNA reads TGTGCCAGCAGCTTGGATCAGGGGTCCTACAATGAGCAGTTCTTC. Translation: CASSLDQGSYNEQFF.

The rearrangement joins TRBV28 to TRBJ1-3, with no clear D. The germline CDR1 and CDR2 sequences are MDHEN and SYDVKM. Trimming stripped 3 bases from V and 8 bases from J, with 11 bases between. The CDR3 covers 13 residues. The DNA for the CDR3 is TGTGCCAGCAGTTTGGTGAAGGGCGACACCATATATTTT. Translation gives CASSLVKGDTIYF.

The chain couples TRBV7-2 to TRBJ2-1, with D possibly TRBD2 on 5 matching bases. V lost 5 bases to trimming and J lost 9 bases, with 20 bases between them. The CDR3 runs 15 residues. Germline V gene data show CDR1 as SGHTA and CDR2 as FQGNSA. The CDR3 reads CASSPPRKVAGEQFF. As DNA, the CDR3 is TGTGCCAGCAGCCCCCCTCGTAAGGTGGCGGGTGAGCAGTTCTTC.

CDR3 in amino acids: CASSLAGTGTDTQYF. CDR3 bases: TGTGCCAGCAGTTTAGCGGGGACTGGGACAGATACGCAGTATTTT. This chain links TRBV28 with TRBJ2-3, with TRBD2 as a possible D gene (6 bases). Germline V CDR1 and CDR2: MDHEN, SYDVKM. The CDR3 contains 15 residues. V dropped 2 bases and J dropped 3 bases, with 12 bases sitting between them.

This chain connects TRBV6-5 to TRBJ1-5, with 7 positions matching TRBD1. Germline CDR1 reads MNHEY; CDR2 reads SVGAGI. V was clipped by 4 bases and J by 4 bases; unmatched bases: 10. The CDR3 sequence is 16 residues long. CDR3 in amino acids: CASSSHRGGRNQPQHF. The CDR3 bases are TGTGCCAGCAGTTCCCACAGGGGTGGAAGGAATCAGCCCCAGCATTTT.

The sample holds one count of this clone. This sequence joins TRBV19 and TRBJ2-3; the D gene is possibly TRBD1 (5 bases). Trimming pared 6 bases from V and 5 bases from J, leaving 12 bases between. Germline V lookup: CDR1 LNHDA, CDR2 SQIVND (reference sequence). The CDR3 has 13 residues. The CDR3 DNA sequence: TGTGCCAGTAGGAGCTCAGGGTTAGATACGCAGTATTTT. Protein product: CASRSSGLDTQYF.

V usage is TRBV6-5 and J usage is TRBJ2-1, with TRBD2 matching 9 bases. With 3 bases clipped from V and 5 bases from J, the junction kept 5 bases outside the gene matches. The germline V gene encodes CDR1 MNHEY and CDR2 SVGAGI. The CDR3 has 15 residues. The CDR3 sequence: CASSYMSSGDNEQFF. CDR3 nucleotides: TGTGCCAGCAGTTATATGTCTAGCGGGGACAATGAGCAGTTCTTC.

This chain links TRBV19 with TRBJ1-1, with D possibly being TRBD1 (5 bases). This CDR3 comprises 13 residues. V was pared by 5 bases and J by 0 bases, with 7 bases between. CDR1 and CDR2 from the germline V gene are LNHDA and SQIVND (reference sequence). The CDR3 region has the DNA TGTGCCAGTAGTTGGGGGGTGAACACTGAAGCTTTCTTT. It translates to CASSWGVNTEAFF.

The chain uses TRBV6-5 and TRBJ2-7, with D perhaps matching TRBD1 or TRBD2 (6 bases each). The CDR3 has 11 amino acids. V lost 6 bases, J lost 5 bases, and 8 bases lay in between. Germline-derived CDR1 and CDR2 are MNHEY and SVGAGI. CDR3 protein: CASRGGDEQYF. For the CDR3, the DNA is TGTGCCAGCAGGGGGGGCGACGAGCAGTACTTC.

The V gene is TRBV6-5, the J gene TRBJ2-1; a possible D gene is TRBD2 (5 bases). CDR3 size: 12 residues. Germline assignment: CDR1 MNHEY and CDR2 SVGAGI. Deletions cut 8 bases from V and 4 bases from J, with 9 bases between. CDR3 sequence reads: CASATGYNEQFF. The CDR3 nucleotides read TGTGCCAGCGCAACGGGATACAATGAGCAGTTCTTC.

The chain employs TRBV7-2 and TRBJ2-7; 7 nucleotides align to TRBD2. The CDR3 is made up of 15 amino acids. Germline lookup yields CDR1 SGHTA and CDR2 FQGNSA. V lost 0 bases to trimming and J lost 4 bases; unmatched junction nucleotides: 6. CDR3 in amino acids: CASSLALDGRYEQYF. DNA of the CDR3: TGTGCCAGCAGCTTAGCGCTGGACGGGAGGTACGAGCAGTACTTC.

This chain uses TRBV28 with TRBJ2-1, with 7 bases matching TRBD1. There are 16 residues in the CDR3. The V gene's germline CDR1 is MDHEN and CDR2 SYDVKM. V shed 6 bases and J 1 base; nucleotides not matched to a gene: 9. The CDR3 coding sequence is TGTGCCAGCAGCTCCCAGGGGGTAGGATCCTACAATGAGCAGTTCTTC. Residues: CASSSQGVGSYNEQFF.

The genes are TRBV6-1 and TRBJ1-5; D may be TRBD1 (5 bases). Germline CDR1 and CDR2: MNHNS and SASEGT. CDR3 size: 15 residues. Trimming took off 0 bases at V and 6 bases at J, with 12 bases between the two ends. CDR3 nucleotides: TGTGCCAGCAGTGAAGCTTGGGGGATTGGTCAGCCCCAGCATTTT. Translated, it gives CASSEAWGIGQPQHF.

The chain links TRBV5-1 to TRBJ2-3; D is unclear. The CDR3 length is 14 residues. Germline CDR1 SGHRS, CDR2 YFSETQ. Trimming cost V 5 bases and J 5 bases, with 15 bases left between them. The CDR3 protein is CASSSRALGDTQYF. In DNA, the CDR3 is TGCGCCAGCAGTAGCCGAGCCTTAGGAGATACGCAGTATTTT.

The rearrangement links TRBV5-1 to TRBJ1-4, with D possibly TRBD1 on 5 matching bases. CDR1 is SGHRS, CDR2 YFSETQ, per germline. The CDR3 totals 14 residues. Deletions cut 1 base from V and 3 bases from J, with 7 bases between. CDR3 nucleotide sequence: TGCGCCAGCAGCTTGACAGGTCCTAATGAAAAACTGTTTTTT. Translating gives CASSLTGPNEKLFF.

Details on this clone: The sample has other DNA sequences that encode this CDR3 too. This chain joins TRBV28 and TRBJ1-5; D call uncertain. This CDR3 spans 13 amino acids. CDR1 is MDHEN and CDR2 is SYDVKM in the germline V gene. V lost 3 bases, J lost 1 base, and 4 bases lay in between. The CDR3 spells CASSLVSNQPQHF. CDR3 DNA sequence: TGTGCCAGCAGTTTGGTCAGCAATCAGCCCCAGCATTTT.

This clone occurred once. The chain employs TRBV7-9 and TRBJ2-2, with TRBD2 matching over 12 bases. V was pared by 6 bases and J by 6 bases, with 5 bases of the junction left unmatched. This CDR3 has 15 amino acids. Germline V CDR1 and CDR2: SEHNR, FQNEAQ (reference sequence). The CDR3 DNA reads TGTGCCAGCAGGGTCAGACTAGCGGGAGCCGGGGAGCTGTTTTTT. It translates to CASRVRLAGAGELFF.